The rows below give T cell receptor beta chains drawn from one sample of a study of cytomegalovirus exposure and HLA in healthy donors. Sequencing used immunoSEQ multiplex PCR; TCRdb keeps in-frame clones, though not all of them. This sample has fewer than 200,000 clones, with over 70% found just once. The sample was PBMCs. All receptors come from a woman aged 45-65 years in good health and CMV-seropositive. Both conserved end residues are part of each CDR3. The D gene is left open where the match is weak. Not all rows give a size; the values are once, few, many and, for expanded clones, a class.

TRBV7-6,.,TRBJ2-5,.,TGTGCCAGAAACCCTACCTTTTTGCTCCCGGGATACCAAGAGACCCAGTACTTC,CARNPTFLLPGYQETQYF
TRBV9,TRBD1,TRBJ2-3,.,TGTGCCAGCAGCGTAGCGGGACAGGGGGCGGATACGCAGTATTTT,CASSVAGQGADTQYF
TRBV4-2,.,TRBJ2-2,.,TGTGCCAGCAGCCAAGAGCTACTCGCGAACACCGGGGAGCTGTTTTTT,CASSQELLANTGELFF
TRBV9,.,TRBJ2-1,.,TGTGCCAGCAGCTACGACTTAGGAGGGATCTACAATGAGCAGTTCTTC,CASSYDLGGIYNEQFF
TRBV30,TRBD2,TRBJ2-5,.,TGTGCCTGGAGTGTAAAGTTTGGACTAGCGTTGTCAGAGACCCAGTACTTC,CAWSVKFGLALSETQYF
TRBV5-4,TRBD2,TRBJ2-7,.,TGTGCCAGCAGGCCCGGGACTAGCGGGGTTTTCAACGAGCAGTACTTC,CASRPGTSGVFNEQYF
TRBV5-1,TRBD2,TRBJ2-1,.,TGCGCCAGCAGCCGAACTAGCGGGGGCCAGTACAATGAGCAGTTCTTC,CASSRTSGGQYNEQFF
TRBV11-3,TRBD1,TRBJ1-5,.,TGTGCCAGCAGCCCCTGGACAGGGTTGGGCAATCAGCCCCAGCATTTT,CASSPWTGLGNQPQHF
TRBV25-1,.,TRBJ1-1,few,TGTGCCAGCAGTGGCGCAAACACTGAAGCTTTCTTT,CASSGANTEAFF
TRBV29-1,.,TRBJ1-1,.,TGCAGCGTTGAAGATGGGGGGGGGTTCACTGAAGCTTTCTTT,CSVEDGGGFTEAFF
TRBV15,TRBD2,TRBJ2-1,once,TGTGCCACCAGCAGGACTAGCCACCTCATCTCCTACAATGAGCAGTTCTTC,CATSRTSHLISYNEQFF
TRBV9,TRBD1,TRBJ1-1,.,TGTGCCAGCAGCGTAGAACAGGGGTTGTACACTGAAGCTTTCTTT,CASSVEQGLYTEAFF
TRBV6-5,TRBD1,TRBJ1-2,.,TGTGCCAGCAGCAGGACAGGGGTGTATGGCTACACCTTC,CASSRTGVYGYTF
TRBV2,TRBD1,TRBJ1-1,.,TGTGCCAGCAGCGTCTCAAGTACAGGGGTTGCTTTCTTT,CASSVSSTGVAFF
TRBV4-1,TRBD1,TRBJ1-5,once,TGCGCCAGCAGCCGCCAGGGGGGAAACAATCAGCCCCAGCATTTT,CASSRQGGNNQPQHF
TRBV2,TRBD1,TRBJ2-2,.,TGTGCCAGCAAACGGACAGGGATGGACACCGGGGAGCTGTTTTTT,CASKRTGMDTGELFF
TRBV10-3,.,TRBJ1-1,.,TGTGCCATCAGTCCCTCAGGGGTCGCTGAAGCTTTCTTT,CAISPSGVAEAFF
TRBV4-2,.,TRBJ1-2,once,TGTGCCAGCAGCCAAGATAAGGGGTTCGGCTACACCTTC,CASSQDKGFGYTF
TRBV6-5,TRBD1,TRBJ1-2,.,TGTGCCAGCAGTCCGATAGGACAGGGCATCGATGGCTACACCTTC,CASSPIGQGIDGYTF
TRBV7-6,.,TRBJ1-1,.,TGTGCCAGCAGCTTAGGGTCGAACGGGAACACTGAAGCTTTCTTT,CASSLGSNGNTEAFF
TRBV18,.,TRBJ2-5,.,TGTGCCAGCTCACCTGCGAGCCGCTCTCAAGAGACCCAGTACTTC,CASSPASRSQETQYF
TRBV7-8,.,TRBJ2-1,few,TGTGCCAGCAGCTTAGGAACTAGCCGCCATGAGCAGTTCTTC,CASSLGTSRHEQFF
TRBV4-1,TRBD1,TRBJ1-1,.,TGCGCCAGCAGCCACTTCGGACAGGGAGGCACTGAAGCTTTCTTT,CASSHFGQGGTEAFF
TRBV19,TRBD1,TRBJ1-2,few,TGTGCCAGTCGCCCGCCGGGACAGGGGGCGCTCCGCTATGGCTACACCTTC,CASRPPGQGALRYGYTF
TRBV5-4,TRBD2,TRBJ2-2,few,TGTGCCAGCAGCTTGGCACTAGCGGGGCCTCCCGGGGAGCTGTTTTTT,CASSLALAGPPGELFF
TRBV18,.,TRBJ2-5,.,TGTGCCAGCTCACCCGCCCCCGATAGGAAGGAGAAAGAGACCCAGTACTTC,CASSPAPDRKEKETQYF
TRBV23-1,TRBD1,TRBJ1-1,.,TGCGCCGGATGCAGGGGGCAGAACACTGAAGCTTTCTTT,CAGCRGQNTEAFF
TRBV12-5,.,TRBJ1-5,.,TGTGCTAGTGCCGCGGAACCGGGTCAGCCCCAGCATTTT,CASAAEPGQPQHF
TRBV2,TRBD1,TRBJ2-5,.,TGTGCCAGCAGACCGGGGACAGAAGAGACCCAGTACTTC,CASRPGTEETQYF
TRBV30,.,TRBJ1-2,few,TGTGCCTGGAGTTTTGTTAGGGGCTATGGCTACACCTTC,CAWSFVRGYGYTF
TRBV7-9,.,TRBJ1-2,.,TGTGCCAGCAGCTTAGATCCCGGCTATGGCTACACCTTC,CASSLDPGYGYTF
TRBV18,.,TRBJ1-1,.,TGTGCCAGCTCACCATTGGTAATTGAGACTGAAGCTTTCTTT,CASSPLVIETEAFF
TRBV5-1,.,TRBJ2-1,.,TGCGCCAGCAGCAGGGCGGGACAGCGATACAATGAGCAGTTCTTC,CASSRAGQRYNEQFF
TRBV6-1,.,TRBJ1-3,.,TGTGCCAGCAGTGAAGGAGCCTTCTCTGGAAACACCATATATTTT,CASSEGAFSGNTIYF
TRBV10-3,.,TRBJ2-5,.,TGTGCCATCAGTGAGTCAGGGGGCCAAGAGACCCAGTACTTC,CAISESGGQETQYF